The TCR beta chain under discussion was sequenced for a study of long-term antiretroviral therapy in people with HIV. Study as a whole: The earliest specimens came about a decade ahead of the 2015 immediate-ART recommendation.

Version v3.0 of the immunoSEQ assay was performed at survey level. Per sample, sequencing targeted roughly 40,000-55,000 T-cell genomes. Sequencing used immunoSEQ multiplex PCR; TCRdb keeps in-frame clones, though not all of them. The sample includes around 34,000 clones, 65% to 85% of them seen just once. The CDR3 runs to 14 residues. CDR1 is MNHEY and CDR2 is SMNVEV in the germline V gene (reference sequence). V gave up 10 bases and J gave up 1 base, with 16 bases separating them. This receptor was taken from a man aged 50-60 years with HIV. Here the sequenced sample was unsorted PBMCs, taken 3 years after starting antiretroviral therapy. The chain links TRBV27 to TRBJ2-5; D call uncertain. The CDR3 DNA reads as TGTGCCACCTTCTCCCCGAGGCCCCAAGAGACCCAGTACTTC. As protein: CATFSPRPQETQYF.